A selection of T cell receptor beta chains follows, all from one sample in a study of blood T cell repertoires in COVID-19. Profiling relied on immunoSEQ multiplex PCR, and the TCRdb table lists in-frame clones only, not all of them. The sample has 150,000 or so clones, just under 85% seen once. Specimen: peripheral blood. The receptors shown here come from a woman aged 80 or older with acute or convalescent COVID-19. Each CDR3 is given with its conserved first and last residue. A D gene is named only where the DNA matches it firmly. Part of the rows lack a size; the others show once, few, many or a class for expanded clones.

d_call j_call clone_size v_call cdr3_nt cdr3_aa
. TRBJ2-1 . TRBV13 TGTGCCAGCAGCACCAACTTATACAATGAGCAGTTCTTC CASSTNLYNEQFF
TRBD1 TRBJ1-5 . TRBV29-1 TGCAGCGCAGGGACAGGGAGTGACAATCAGCCCCAGCATTTT CSAGTGSDNQPQHF
. TRBJ2-1 . TRBV27 TGTGCCAGCAGTTTGGGCAGGGAAAGTGAGCAGTTCTTC CASSLGRESEQFF
TRBD1 TRBJ1-5 few TRBV2 TGTGCCAGCAGACCCTTTACAGGGGTGAATCAGCCCCAGCATTTT CASRPFTGVNQPQHF
. TRBJ2-7 . TRBV7-9 TGTGCCAGCAGTTTAGGGAACAGGGTCGACTACGAGCAGTACTTC CASSLGNRVDYEQYF
TRBD1 TRBJ1-1 many TRBV9 TGTGCCAGCAGCCCACGCCCGGGACAGGCTACCATCAACCCCACTGAAGCTTTCTTT CASSPRPGQATINPTEAFF
. TRBJ2-5 . TRBV5-4 TGTGCCAGCAGCTCAGGACTTTTAGAGACCCAGTACTTC CASSSGLLETQYF
. TRBJ2-3 . TRBV5-1 TGCGCCAGCAGCTTGGGAACATCAGATACGCAGTATTTT CASSLGTSDTQYF
. TRBJ2-7 . TRBV5-6 TGTGCCAGCAGAATGCTAGCCTCCTTCCCCTACGAGCAGTACTTC CASRMLASFPYEQYF
. TRBJ2-7 . TRBV5-1 TGCGCCAGCACCGACGGGATTATAAGCGTCTACGAGCAGTACTTC CASTDGIISVYEQYF
TRBD2 TRBJ2-1 . TRBV7-2 TGTGCCAGCAGCTTAGAATGGCTAGCGGCTTACAATGAGCAGTTCTTC CASSLEWLAAYNEQFF
. TRBJ1-1 once TRBV7-2 TGTGCCAGCAGCTTAGGGGGCGGGGGACCGCTGAACACTGAAGCTTTCTTT CASSLGGGGPLNTEAFF
. TRBJ2-7 . TRBV3-1/TRBV3-2 TGTGCCAGCAGCCAACTTCCGCTGGAGACCGAGCAGTACTTC CASSQLPLETEQYF
. TRBJ1-2 . TRBV6-5 TGTGCCAGCTGCATTAGACAGTTAAACTATGGCTACACCTTC CASCIRQLNYGYTF
. TRBJ1-2 . TRBV19 TGTGCCAGTATGGAACTCGGGGGGACCTATGGCTACACCTTC CASMELGGTYGYTF
. TRBJ1-6 . TRBV3-1/TRBV3-2 TGTGCCAGCAGCCAAGGAGGGGGTGTCGCACCCCTCCACTTT CASSQGGGVAPLHF
. TRBJ1-4 . TRBV21-1 TGTGCCAGCACAAGTGCAGGGGGCAGGTCTAATGAAAAACTGTTTTTT CASTSAGGRSNEKLFF
TRBD2 TRBJ2-1 . TRBV5-5 TGTGCCAGCAGCTTGGTAGCGGGGGGACCGGAGCAGTTCTTC CASSLVAGGPEQFF
TRBD1 TRBJ2-5 . TRBV5-1 TGCGCCAGCAGCTTGGGAACGAGGGGGCAATGGGAGACCCAGTACTTC CASSLGTRGQWETQYF
. TRBJ1-1 . TRBV12-3/TRBV12-4 TGTGCCAGCACCCGAGGGGGGGAAACTGAAGCTTTCTTT CASTRGGETEAFF
TRBD1 TRBJ1-6 . TRBV2 TGTGCCAGCAGTGAATCCAGGACAGGGGATAATTCACCCCTCCACTTT CASSESRTGDNSPLHF
TRBD1 TRBJ2-7 . TRBV5-1 TGCGCCAGCAGCCCGAGGACAGGTTCCTCCTACGAGCAGTACTTC CASSPRTGSSYEQYF
TRBD2 TRBJ2-7 . TRBV5-4 TGTGCCAGCAGCGGACTAGCGGGGTCCTACGAGCAGTACTTC CASSGLAGSYEQYF
. TRBJ1-2 . TRBV29-1 TGCAGCGGCGGCAGGGATAACTATGGCTACACCTTC CSGGRDNYGYTF
TRBD1 TRBJ1-2 . TRBV5-6 TGTGCCAGCAGTCCCACAGGGGGCAACTATGGCTACACCTTC CASSPTGGNYGYTF
. TRBJ1-2 . TRBV27 TGTGCCAGCAGTTCCCTTGGCGGATCTAACTATGGCTACACCTTC CASSSLGGSNYGYTF
. TRBJ2-7 . TRBV7-9 TGTGCCAGCAGACCTCCGACAAGCCAAGTAACCTACGAGCAGTACTTC CASRPPTSQVTYEQYF
. TRBJ1-3 . TRBV11-2 TGTGCCAGCAGCTTAGGAGGGGGCTCTGGAAACACCATATATTTT CASSLGGGSGNTIYF
TRBD1 TRBJ1-1 . TRBV5-1 TGCGCCAGCAGCTGGGACAGGGGGGCTGAAGCTTTCTTT CASSWDRGAEAFF
TRBD1 TRBJ1-4 . TRBV25-1 TGTGCCAGCAGCCAGGGGGAGGAACTGGGAAAACTGTTTTTT CASSQGEELGKLFF